Each of the 9 T cell receptor beta chains below was sequenced from the same sample in a study of low-dose radiotherapy and immunotherapy resistance in tumors. Time point of the sample: after trial treatment. Treatment reported: LDRT plus nivolumab, ipilimumab, low-dose cyclophosphamide and aspirin (RACIN trial). First-strand cDNA used TRAV- and TRBV-specific primers, covering alpha and beta chains. With a constant-region primer and a V-primer adapter, TCRs were subjected to 20 to 25 PCR cycles of amplification. TCRdb fed the reads into MiXCR, producing one record per CDR3 protein. The table includes about 84,000 distinct CDR3 sequences, 15% to 20% detected once. This specimen was PBMCs, taken after low-dose radiotherapy plus immunotherapy. These receptor sequences come from a male donor with prostate cancer.

This clonotype was seen repeatedly, ten times or more. The chain is built from TRBV27 and TRBJ2-7; D perhaps matches TRBD1 (6 bases). The V gene's germline CDR1 is MNHEY and CDR2 SMNVEV (reference sequence). CDR3 size: 15 residues. V lost 4 bases, J lost 2 bases, and 15 bases lay in between. The CDR3 here is CASSSSLTGTYEQYF. The CDR3 DNA is TGTGCCAGCAGTTCATCTTTGACAGGAACCTACGAGCAGTACTTC.

This clonotype was observed many times. The chain employs TRBV28 and TRBJ2-3; D remains unclear. Germline assignment: CDR1 MDHEN and CDR2 SYDVKM. Trimming took off 7 bases at V and 4 bases at J, with 9 bases between the two ends. The CDR3 totals 12 residues. The CDR3 here is CASTGTADTQYF. CDR3 coding DNA: TGTGCCAGCACGGGTACGGCAGATACGCAGTATTTT.

This clonotype was seen many times. The V call is TRBV18, the J call TRBJ2-2; no clear D. Per the germline V gene, CDR1 is KGHSH and CDR2 is LQKENI. The germline V and J ends were trimmed by 0 bases and 1 base, with 6 bases remaining between them. The CDR3 extends over 15 amino acids. The CDR3 nucleotides are TGTGCCAGCTCACCACCTACAAGGAACACCGGGGAGCTGTTTTTT. Its translation: CASSPPTRNTGELFF.

In its sample, this clonotype was seen many times. The rearrangement joins TRBV6-5 to TRBJ2-1, with TRBD2 matching 11 bases. With V trimmed by 7 bases and J by 15 bases, 8 bases remained unmatched. CDR3 size: 12 residues. CDR1 is MNHEY, CDR2 SVGAGI, per germline. CDR3: CASNVAGGQVFF. Here the CDR3 DNA reads TGTGCCAGCAATGTAGCGGGAGGGCAGGTGTTCTTC.

This clonotype has at least ten counts. This chain links TRBV4-3 with TRBJ1-2; a weak D match, TRBD1 (6 bases). The germline V gene encodes CDR1 LGHNA and CDR2 YSLEER. V gave up 0 bases and J gave up 8 bases, with 16 bases separating them. The CDR3 loop spans 15 amino acids. CDR3 sequence reads: CASSQERRQGSGYTF. The DNA of the CDR3 is TGCGCCAGCAGCCAAGAACGTAGGCAGGGGAGCGGCTACACCTTC.

As for this clonotype: A read error is likely here: a far larger clone is one base away. V gene TRBV4-1 combines with J gene TRBJ2-1; 12 nucleotides line up with TRBD1. The V and J ends lost 3 bases and 10 bases, in that order; junction bases with no gene match: 10. Germline values: CDR1 MGHRA, CDR2 YSYEKL. This CDR3 has 16 residues. In DNA form, the CDR3 reads TGCGCCAGCAGCCAGCAAACCGGGACAGGGGGCGACGAGCAGTTCTTC. It specifies CASSQQTGTGGDEQFF.

The table lists this clonotype with many counts. This chain connects TRBV29-1 to TRBJ1-2; no clear D gene. The germline gives CDR1 SQVTM, CDR2 ANQGSEA. The CDR3 contains 11 residues. V was cut by 0 bases and J by 5 bases, with 4 bases left in between. CDR3 in DNA: TGCAGCGTTGAAGAATCATATGGCTACACCTTC. This translates into CSVEESYGYTF.

The chain couples TRBV28 to TRBJ1-3, with TRBD1 as a possible D gene (6 bases). Looked up from germline, CDR1 is MDHEN and CDR2 is SYDVKM. The V end was cut by 5 bases, the J end by 0 bases, with 14 bases between. The CDR3 length is 16 residues. The CDR3 DNA reads TGTGCCAGCAGTAGGGGGGGGCAAATCTCTGGAAACACCATATATTTT. Translated: CASSRGGQISGNTIYF.

The table lists this clonotype with many counts. The rearrangement uses TRBV28 and TRBJ2-1, with 10 bases that match TRBD2. V gave up 3 bases and J gave up 3 bases; unmatched junction bases: 11. CDR1 MDHEN and CDR2 SYDVKM come from the germline V gene. This CDR3 region has 18 residues. CDR3 sequence: CASSFYTGTSVNYNEQFF. The CDR3 bases are TGTGCCAGCAGTTTTTATACCGGGACTAGCGTAAACTACAATGAGCAGTTCTTC.